These 23 T cell receptor beta chains originate from one sample sequenced in a study of T cell repertoires in cytomegalovirus infection. TCRdb re-derived calls from the reads in MiXCR, one entry per CDR3 protein. The sample contains more than 150,000 distinct CDR3 sequences, about 21% of which appear only once. Specimen: PBMCs. These TCRs come from a human donor in good health (CMV status not recorded). Some clones in this sample may be carry-over from other donors' samples.

The genes are TRBV5-1 and TRBJ2-1; D remains ambiguous. The CDR3 spans 16 residues. Trimming removed 2 bases from V and 1 base from J, with 13 bases in between. Germline V CDR1 and CDR2: SGHRS, YFSETQ. CDR3 DNA sequence: TGCGCCAGCAGCTTCTATGTGGGGATTTCCTACAATGAGCAGTTCTTC. It specifies CASSFYVGISYNEQFF.

Ten or more counts support this clonotype. The J gene is TRBJ2-5, the V gene TRBV7-2, with 12 bases lining up with TRBD2. Per the germline V gene, CDR1 is SGHTA and CDR2 is FQGNSA. The ends lost 4 bases at V and 2 bases at J; junction bases unmatched: 5. This CDR3 is 16 amino acids long. CDR3 protein: CASSSHGLAGQETQYF. In nucleotides, the CDR3 is TGTGCCAGCAGCTCTCACGGACTAGCGGGACAAGAGACCCAGTACTTC.

The chain joins TRBV29-1 to TRBJ2-1; 10 nucleotides line up with TRBD2. From germline, CDR1 is SQVTM and CDR2 ANQGSEA. The CDR3 sequence is 15 residues long. Trimming cost V 5 bases and J 5 bases; bases outside gene matches: 9. The CDR3 region is CSVPPGSGRNNEQFF. The DNA of the CDR3 is TGCAGCGTTCCCCCCGGTAGCGGGAGGAACAATGAGCAGTTCTTC.

Concerning this clonotype itself: This may be a read error, as it is one base from a much larger clone. This chain uses TRBV6-6 with TRBJ1-6; D is undetermined. The CDR3 runs to 15 residues. Germline V gene data show CDR1 as MNHNY and CDR2 as SVGAGI (reference sequence). This CDR3 reads CASSSVGLLGSPLPF. The CDR3 DNA follows: TGTGCCAGCTCAAGTGTGGGTCTGCTTGGATCACCCCTCCCCTTT.

This clonotype occurred many times. The genes are TRBV6-1 and TRBJ1-1; D call uncertain. The length of the CDR3 is 13 residues. The V and J ends lost 4 bases and 3 bases respectively, with 9 bases between them. Germline loops: CDR1 MNHNS, CDR2 SASEGT. CDR3 in DNA: TGTGCCAGCAGTGTGGAGGGTGACACTGAAGCTTTCTTT. This translates into CASSVEGDTEAFF.

V is TRBV18 and J is TRBJ2-7; possibly TRBD1 for D (6 bases). Trimming shortened V by 8 bases and J by 0 bases, and 8 bases separated the two germline ends. In germline, CDR1 is KGHSH, CDR2 LQKENI. CDR3 length: 12 amino acids. In nucleotides, the CDR3 is TGTGCCAGCCGGACAGACTCCTACGAGCAGTACTTC. It specifies CASRTDSYEQYF. The full variable domain, completed using reference TRBV18 and TRBJ2-7, is NAGVMQNPRHLVRRRGQEARLRCSPMKGHSHVYWYRQLPEEGLKFMVYLQKENIIDESGMPKERFSAEFPKEGPSILRIQQVVRGDSAAYFCASRTDSYEQYFGPGTRLTVT.

The chain has TRBV4-1 and TRBJ1-1; D unclear. The CDR3 loop spans 15 amino acids. V gave up 0 bases and J gave up 1 base, with 9 bases separating them. The germline V gene has CDR1 MGHRA and CDR2 YSYEKL. CDR3: CASSQEKGRNTEAFF. The CDR3 nucleotides read TGCGCCAGCAGCCAAGAAAAGGGTAGGAACACTGAAGCTTTCTTT.

This chain links TRBV20-1 with TRBJ1-5; TRBD1 is a possible D gene (5 bases). The CDR3 covers 14 residues. Germline V CDR1 and CDR2: DFQATT, SNEGSKA (reference sequence). Trimming shortened V by 3 bases and J by 1 base, and 10 bases separated the two germline ends. The CDR3 sequence: CSARSRASNQPQHF. The DNA for the CDR3 is TGCAGTGCTAGGAGCAGGGCAAGCAATCAGCCCCAGCATTTT.

This clonotype was counted only a few times. A read error may account for a junction end that differs from germline. This sequence joins TRBV11-2 and TRBJ2-4, with 7 bases fitting TRBD1. There are 17 residues in the CDR3. The germline CDR1 and CDR2 sequences are SGHAT and FQNNGV. In DNA, the CDR3 is TGTGCCAGCAGCTCTTTGACAGGGTCCGTAGCCCAAAACATTCAGTACTTC. The encoded protein is CASSSLTGSVAQNIQYF.

In this sample, this clonotype turned up a few times. The V and J genes are TRBV12-3 or TRBV12-4 and TRBJ1-2; tentative D call: TRBD1 (5 bases). V was pared by 3 bases and J by 4 bases, with 9 bases between. This CDR3 has 13 amino acids. CDR3 residues: CASSFRDAYGYTF. Written as DNA, the CDR3 is TGTGCCAGCAGTTTTCGGGACGCCTATGGCTACACCTTC.

This clonotype appeared a few times. The V call is TRBV20-1, the J call TRBJ1-2; no definite D call. This CDR3 region has 14 residues. V was trimmed by 4 bases and J by 8 bases, leaving 20 bases between them. CDR1 and CDR2 from the germline V gene are DFQATT and SNEGSKA (reference sequence). The CDR3 sequence: CSATGIPGGRGYTF. CDR3 bases: TGCAGTGCTACCGGGATCCCCGGCGGTAGAGGCTACACCTTC.

The chain is built from TRBV20-1 and TRBJ1-4; 11 bases are a match to TRBD1. CDR1 and CDR2 from the germline V gene are DFQATT and SNEGSKA (reference sequence). This CDR3 region has 16 residues. J was trimmed by 2 bases and V by 5 bases; bases with no gene match: 7. CDR3: CSAPGQGAPTNEKLFF. CDR3 DNA sequence: TGCAGTGCTCCTGGACAGGGGGCGCCGACTAATGAAAAACTGTTTTTT.

This clonotype was picked up many times. The gene calls are TRBV7-9 and TRBJ2-7; D possibly matches TRBD1 or TRBD2 (5 bases each). V was cut by 5 bases and J by 3 bases, with 11 bases left in between. CDR1 is SEHNR, CDR2 FQNEAQ, per germline (reference sequence). The CDR3 extends over 13 amino acids. This CDR3 reads CASSRDGLYEQYF. The CDR3 bases are TGTGCCAGCAGCCGGGACGGCCTCTACGAGCAGTACTTC.

The chain recombines TRBV5-1 with TRBJ1-2; D is undetermined. V lost 5 bases and J 4 bases, leaving 9 bases between the germline ends. In germline, CDR1 is SGHRS, CDR2 YFSETQ. This CDR3 contains 12 residues. The CDR3 DNA reads as TGCGCCAGCAGACCCGACGGCTATGGCTACACCTTC. It is translated as CASRPDGYGYTF.

The V gene is TRBV7-2, the J gene TRBJ1-2; possibly TRBD1 for D (6 bases). The CDR3 is made up of 14 amino acids. The V gene's germline CDR1 is SGHTA and CDR2 FQGNSA. Trimming stripped 4 bases from V and 8 bases from J, with 17 bases between. As DNA, the CDR3 is TGTGCCAGCAGCTCCATGGGGGCTATTGAAGGCTACACCTTC. It codes for CASSSMGAIEGYTF.

The V and J genes are TRBV6-6 and TRBJ2-1; 9 nucleotides match TRBD2. Germline V gene data show CDR1 as MNHNY and CDR2 as SVGAGI (reference sequence). V trimming: 5 bases; J trimming: 7 bases; junction bases outside the gene matches: 12. The CDR3 has 16 residues. CDR3 DNA: TGTGCCAGCAGTCCCCCCAGCGGGAGGATCGGGAATGAGCAGTTCTTC. This codes for CASSPPSGRIGNEQFF.

This clonotype was detected ten times or more. V usage is TRBV7-2 and J usage is TRBJ2-3; D may correspond to TRBD1 or TRBD2 (6 bases each). This CDR3 comprises 16 residues. V was clipped by 3 bases and J by 0 bases, with 13 bases between them. Germline V gene lookup returns CDR1 SGHTA and CDR2 FQGNSA. The DNA for the CDR3 is TGTGCCAGCAGCTTTGGAAGGGGGGAAAGCACAGATACGCAGTATTTT. It encodes CASSFGRGESTDTQYF. Drawing the rest from reference TRBV7-2 and TRBJ2-3, the complete variable domain is GAGVSQSPSNKVTEKGKDVELRCDPISGHTALYWYRQSLGQGLEFLIYFQGNSAPDKSGLPSDRFSAERTGGSVSTLTIQRTQQEDSAVYLCASSFGRGESTDTQYFGPGTRLTVL.

This clonotype was seen only a few times. The rearrangement uses TRBV28 and TRBJ1-2; no clear D. V lost 5 bases and J lost 12, with 13 bases in between. This CDR3 is built from 11 residues. In germline, CDR1 is MDHEN, CDR2 SYDVKM. The CDR3 here is CASSPGYGNTF. CDR3 bases: TGTGCCAGCAGTCCCGGATACGGGAACACCTTC.

The V and J genes are TRBV12-3 or TRBV12-4 and TRBJ2-1, with 13 bases aligning to TRBD2. The CDR3 extends over 16 amino acids. Trimming at V came to 5 bases and at J to 5 bases, leaving 6 bases not matched to a gene. The CDR3 DNA reads as TGTGCCAGCAGTCCATACACTAGCGGGGGGGACAATGAGCAGTTCTTC. It codes for CASSPYTSGGDNEQFF.

A few counts support this clonotype. CDR3 DNA: TGTGCCAGCAGCCCTAGCTCTGGACAGGGGGCTATCGAGCAGTACTTC. Translating gives CASSPSSGQGAIEQYF. The rearrangement uses TRBV7-6 and TRBJ2-7, with TRBD1 matching 11 bases. The J segment lost 6 bases and the V segment lost 5 bases, leaving 12 bases of the junction unmatched. This CDR3 has 16 amino acids. The germline CDR1 and CDR2 sequences are SGHVS and FNYEAQ.

This chain connects TRBV5-1 to TRBJ2-7; D might be TRBD2 (6 bases). The germline V gene encodes CDR1 SGHRS and CDR2 YFSETQ. CDR3 length: 14 amino acids. V lost 0 bases, J lost 1 base, and 8 bases lay in between. The CDR3 DNA sequence: TGCGCCAGCAGCTTGGCGGGAGAATCCTACGAGCAGTACTTC. This encodes CASSLAGESYEQYF.

In this sample, this clonotype turned up a few times. V is TRBV2 and J is TRBJ2-7, with D unclear. The V gene lost 4 bases and the J gene lost 0 bases, with 10 bases spanning the gap. The CDR3 has 14 residues. CDR1 is SNHLY and CDR2 is FYNNEI in the germline V gene. CDR3 residues: CASSAARSSYEQYF. CDR3 nucleotides: TGTGCCAGCAGTGCGGCTAGGAGCTCCTACGAGCAGTACTTC.

This clonotype was seen a few times. The rearrangement joins TRBV2 to TRBJ1-6; D gene unclear. V was cut by 4 bases and J by 7 bases, with 17 bases left in between. From germline, CDR1 is SNHLY and CDR2 FYNNEI. This CDR3 has 16 residues. Here the CDR3 reads CASSGPSKSRNSPLHF. The CDR3 coding sequence is TGTGCCAGCAGTGGACCATCGAAATCTAGGAATTCACCCCTCCACTTT.